This is a list of T cell receptor beta chains from one sample in a study of T-cell memory formation after mild COVID-19. One entry per CDR3 protein, called by TCRdb with MiXCR from the 5' RACE reads. The sample includes about 400,000 distinct CDR3 sequences, 20% to 30% of them seen just once. Sample: PBMCs or a T cell subset sorted from them (not recorded which). Receptors were obtained from an adult woman who had mild COVID-19 (a few samples of this study predate the infection). Cell type and time point are not known. CDR3s include the opening cysteine and the closing phenylalanine or tryptophan. D genes are given only for firm matches. Clone size is not always given. Where it is, it says once, few, many or a class for expanded clones.

TRBV24-1	few	TRBD2	TRBJ2-1	TGTGCCACCAACGGCGGGAGGGCCTACAATGAGCAGTTCTTC	CATNGGRAYNEQFF
TRBV6-4	.	.	TRBJ2-2	TGTGCCAGCAAAGACGGGAAGTCGAACACCGGGGAGCTGTTTTTT	CASKDGKSNTGELFF
TRBV29-1	.	.	TRBJ2-5	TGCAGCGGTACCCCTGACGGCTCGCGGGAGACCCAGTACTTC	CSGTPDGSRETQYF
TRBV29-1	once	TRBD1	TRBJ1-5	TGCAGCGTGTCGACAGGGGGTAACAATCAGCCCCAGCATTTT	CSVSTGGNNQPQHF
TRBV24-1	few	TRBD2	TRBJ2-1	TGTGCCACCAGCCTAGCGGGAGGCCACAATGAGCAGTTCTTC	CATSLAGGHNEQFF
TRBV29-1	.	.	TRBJ1-5	TGCAGCGTTGGGCAGGGTGAGGGAACCCAGCATTTT	CSVGQGEGTQHF
TRBV12-3/TRBV12-4	few	TRBD1	TRBJ2-1	TGTGCCAGCAGTCCCTCCACAGGGGGCGGCTACAATGAGCAGTTCTTC	CASSPSTGGGYNEQFF
TRBV27	.	.	TRBJ1-2	TGTGCCAGCAGCCCTTCGACAGGCGGTGGCTACACCTTC	CASSPSTGGGYTF
TRBV6-5	few	.	TRBJ2-3	TGTGCCAGCAGTTATAGGACTTCCACAGATACGCAGTATTTT	CASSYRTSTDTQYF
TRBV10-3	.	TRBD2	TRBJ2-1	TGTGCCATCCAACGGGGGGAAAGCTCCTACAATGAGCAGTTCTTC	CAIQRGESSYNEQFF
TRBV20-1	.	.	TRBJ1-1	TGCAGTGCTAGAGATATGGGGCGTAAGGAAGCTTTCTTT	CSARDMGRKEAFF
TRBV7-9	.	.	TRBJ1-1	TGTGCCAGCAGTAGAGGGTTGGGCTTACAGAACACTGAAGCTTTCTTT	CASSRGLGLQNTEAFF
TRBV20-1	few	TRBD1	TRBJ1-4	TGCAGTGCATCGGGACAGAATGAAAAACTGTTTTTT	CSASGQNEKLFF
TRBV20-1	.	.	TRBJ1-1	TGCAGTGCTGCAAAAGTCGGAGGGAACACTGAAGCTTTCTTT	CSAAKVGGNTEAFF
TRBV7-9	few	.	TRBJ2-1	TGTGCCAGCAGCCCCTACCAGGGTCCGGTCAATGAGCAGTTCTTC	CASSPYQGPVNEQFF
TRBV12-3/TRBV12-4	.	TRBD2	TRBJ2-3	TGTGCCAGCAGTTATGGAACTAGCGGGATTAGAAGCACAGATACGCAGTATTTT	CASSYGTSGIRSTDTQYF
TRBV24-1	.	.	TRBJ2-1	TGTGCCACCAGTGATGCTCACTACAATGAGCAGTTCTTC	CATSDAHYNEQFF
TRBV12-3/TRBV12-4	.	.	TRBJ2-1	TGTGCCAGCAGTTTCGTCGGTACGCGGGTTGGTGAGCAGTTCTTC	CASSFVGTRVGEQFF
TRBV5-6	few	TRBD2	TRBJ2-3	TGTGCCAGCAGCTCCCTAACTGGACTAGCGGGGGTGGATACGCAGTATTTT	CASSSLTGLAGVDTQYF
TRBV4-2	.	.	TRBJ1-1	TGTGCCAGCAGCCAAGCTCGGGACCCGGGCACTGAAGCTTTCTTT	CASSQARDPGTEAFF
TRBV19	.	.	TRBJ1-2	TGTGCCAGTAAAGATCGGAACTATGGCTACACCTTC	CASKDRNYGYTF